This T cell receptor (beta chain) was observed in a study of cytomegalovirus exposure and HLA in healthy donors. The study, taken as a whole, reports: TCR association rates varied by HLA locus in a later analysis, with DRB1 highest and HLA-C lowest. Cytomegalovirus-associated status was assigned to more than 150 TCR beta chains. Analyses of presence/absence relied on an assumption of roughly uniform sequencing depth across donors.

PCR used 60 Vbeta primers and 13 Jbeta primers. Only in-frame clones appear in the TCRdb table, and some are missing; sequencing was by immunoSEQ multiplex PCR. The sample holds some 76,000 clones; about 66% are singletons and the top ten take 4.9%. With respect to this clone: Its antigen is unidentified.

The germline gives CDR1 KGHSH, CDR2 LQKENI. This CDR3 spans 14 amino acids. V was cut by 3 bases and J by 3 bases, with 12 bases left in between. The rearrangement uses TRBV18 and TRBJ2-7; D remains ambiguous. The sample comprised PBMCs. This TCR was recovered from a man in his sixties in good health and CMV-seropositive. CDR3 nucleotides: TGTGCCAGCTCACCGGTAACAGTCCACTACGAGCAGTACTTC. Its translation: CASSPVTVHYEQYF.